This T cell receptor (beta chain) was recovered during a study of response to subunit inactivated influenza vaccine. Study results and caveats: T cells newly recruited by each seasonal influenza vaccination are few, the authors suggested.

The V end was cut by 2 bases, the J end by 7 bases, with 20 bases between. The germline V gene has CDR1 SGHTA and CDR2 FQGNSA. The CDR3 sequence is 16 residues long. One entry per CDR3 protein results from TCRdb running MiXCR on the RT-PCR reads. The repertoire holds about 830,000 distinct CDR3 sequences, with less than 20% as singletons. This clonotype was picked up a small number of times. Its cognate antigen is unknown. The chain uses TRBV7-2 and TRBJ1-1, with a tentative D call TRBD1 (6 bases). This clonotype originated in a middle-aged man who received an inactivated influenza vaccine. This specimen consisted of PBMCs from blood, obtained 4 to 6 days after vaccination. In nucleotides, the CDR3 is TGTGCCAGCAGCTTAATGTCTACGGGGGCAGGTGGTGAAGCTTTCTTT. Translation: CASSLMSTGAGGEAFF.